A selection of T cell receptor beta chains follows, all from one sample in a study of blood T cell repertoires in COVID-19. The method was immunoSEQ multiplex PCR; TCRdb's version includes in-frame clones alone and lacks a portion of them. Seen here are about 290,000 clones, about 89% observed once, and the top ten hold around 4.4%. Specimen: peripheral blood. The receptors stem from a man in his forties with acute or convalescent COVID-19. Each CDR3 is given with its conserved first and last residue. Clone size, where shown, is once, few, many, or a class for clones that have expanded.

clone_size j_call v_call cdr3_aa
NA TRBJ2-1 TRBV3-1/TRBV3-2 CASSPRSLTPSQFF
NA TRBJ2-1 TRBV24-1 CATSPGPKGIAAYNEQFF
NA TRBJ1-2 TRBV24-1 CATSDNTGFGYTF
NA TRBJ1-1 TRBV2 CASTWTGAEAFF
NA TRBJ2-1 TRBV7-2 CASTSRDRGYGQFF
NA TRBJ1-2 TRBV4-2 CASSPKGTGEGYGYTF
NA TRBJ1-5 TRBV6-5 CASSSLQGGPQHF
NA TRBJ1-2 TRBV10-3 CATRTGGGVGGYTF
NA TRBJ1-5 TRBV19 CASQGYPSNQPQHF
once TRBJ2-1 TRBV11-2 CASSPAGGLKQFF
NA TRBJ2-2 TRBV5-6 CASSPTPNTGELFF
NA TRBJ1-2 TRBV11-2 CASSLDSSRWGGHANYGYTF
NA TRBJ2-3 TRBV25-1 CASTTAYTDTQYF
NA TRBJ2-7 TRBV27 CASSSFLGAYEQYF
NA TRBJ2-3 TRBV11-1 CASSSEGKDTDTQYF
NA TRBJ2-3 TRBV9 CASSARDRTTDTQYF
NA TRBJ1-3 TRBV9 CASSALDRGVNTIYF
NA TRBJ2-3 TRBV5-1 CASGLIAGISTDTQYF
NA TRBJ1-6 TRBV15 CATSRDREVPNSPLHF
NA TRBJ2-7 TRBV14 CASSRLRTGSSYEQYF
NA TRBJ2-1 TRBV5-1 CASSLMGQGDEQFF
NA TRBJ2-2 TRBV3-1/TRBV3-2 CASNPGTGELFF
NA TRBJ2-7 TRBV9 CASSVGLAGGRLYF
NA TRBJ2-2 TRBV12-5 CAWGGRTGELFF
NA TRBJ1-1 TRBV7-2 CASSLVMGQLNTEAFF
NA TRBJ1-2 TRBV19 CASSIREDGYTF
NA TRBJ2-7 TRBV27 CASSAGTGGYEQYF
NA TRBJ1-1 TRBV5-4 CASSLTSSNTEAFF
NA TRBJ1-1 TRBV20-1 CSGGPDTEAFF
NA TRBJ2-3 TRBV9 CASSVGLAGGTDTQYF
NA TRBJ2-1 TRBV2 CASNSGVGNQQFF
NA TRBJ1-1 TRBV5-1 CASSLGQGASEAFF
NA TRBJ2-7 TRBV15 CATSRERQPYEQYF
NA TRBJ2-2 TRBV7-7 CASSPPRGELFF
once TRBJ2-7 TRBV10-1 CASSEGGLYEQYF
NA TRBJ1-6 TRBV4-1 CANSQGLGGRGSPLHF
NA TRBJ2-7 TRBV13 CASSLLLAGGPRDYEQYF
NA TRBJ2-2 TRBV5-1 CASSLDRTGDGELFF
NA TRBJ1-1 TRBV20-1 CSALDRWEAFF
NA TRBJ2-1 TRBV2 CASSSDRARHNEQFF
NA TRBJ1-6 TRBV18 CASSASSYNSPLHF
NA TRBJ1-3 TRBV24-1 CATSAPRRSSGNTIYF
few TRBJ2-7 TRBV15 CATSRAHGEINEQYF
NA TRBJ2-3 TRBV3-1/TRBV3-2 CASSQAGGGRTDTQYF
NA TRBJ2-5 TRBV5-1 CASSLRQVGETQYF
NA TRBJ1-2 TRBV10-3 CAITPQGNYGYTF
once TRBJ2-6 TRBV11-2 CASSVQGISSGANVLTF
NA TRBJ2-3 TRBV3-1/TRBV3-2 CASSQGRRGTDTQYF
NA TRBJ2-7 TRBV4-1 CASSQGSGGTYEQYF
NA TRBJ1-6 TRBV5-4 CASSLGQGDSPLHF
NA TRBJ1-1 TRBV10-1 CASSESGGRFAAFF
NA TRBJ2-1 TRBV6-6 CASSLPTSGGAVGIYNEQFF
NA TRBJ2-3 TRBV20-1 CSATDPRADTQYF
once TRBJ1-1 TRBV2 CASSGDRLNTEAFF
NA TRBJ1-1 TRBV6-5 CASSSLQRGTEAFF
NA TRBJ2-3 TRBV9 CASSVVTVGTDTQYF
NA TRBJ2-1 TRBV7-3 CASSSGLGVNEQFF
NA TRBJ2-3 TRBV19 CASSYDSLTDTQYF
NA TRBJ2-7 TRBV7-9 CASSLEGGHHEQYF
NA TRBJ2-4 TRBV3-1/TRBV3-2 CASSETAGGNIQYF